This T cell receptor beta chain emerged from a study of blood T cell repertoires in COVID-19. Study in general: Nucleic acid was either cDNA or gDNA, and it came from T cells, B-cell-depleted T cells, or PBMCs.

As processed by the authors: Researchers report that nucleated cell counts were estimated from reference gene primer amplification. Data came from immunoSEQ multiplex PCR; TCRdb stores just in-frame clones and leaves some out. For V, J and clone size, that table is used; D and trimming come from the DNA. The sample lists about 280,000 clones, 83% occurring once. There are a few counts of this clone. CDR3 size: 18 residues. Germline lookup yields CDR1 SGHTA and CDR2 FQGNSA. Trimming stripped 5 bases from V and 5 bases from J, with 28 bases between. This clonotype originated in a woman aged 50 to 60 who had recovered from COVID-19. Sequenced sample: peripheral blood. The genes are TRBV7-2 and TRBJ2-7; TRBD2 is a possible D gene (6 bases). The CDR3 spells CASSLEGQGPLAYHEQYF. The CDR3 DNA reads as TGTGCCAGCAGCCTGGAGGGTCAGGGCCCGCTAGCTTACCACGAGCAGTACTTC.